Listed below are T cell receptor beta chains from one sample, sequenced in a study of blood T cell repertoires in COVID-19. The table came from immunoSEQ multiplex PCR; TCRdb's copy has only in-frame clones and leaves some out. Seen here are 100,000 to 120,000 clones, 88% observed once, and the top ten hold approximately 3.4%. The sequenced material came from peripheral blood. The receptors shown here come from a woman aged 45-65 years with acute or convalescent COVID-19. The CDR3 runs from the conserved cysteine through the conserved F or W. Each record gives: J gene, V gene, CDR3 protein.

TRBJ1-4 | TRBV18 | CASSPLQGSEKLFF
TRBJ2-2 | TRBV3-1/TRBV3-2 | CASSQGFQDTGELFF
TRBJ2-2 | TRBV7-9 | CASRPPLASGTGELFF
TRBJ2-3 | TRBV7-6 | CASSPRDRGVTDTQYF
TRBJ2-1 | TRBV7-9 | CASSTPYNEQFF
TRBJ2-5 | TRBV5-1 | CASSSLGLAAETQYF
TRBJ1-3 | TRBV7-6 | CASSPQLGNTIYF
TRBJ2-7 | TRBV6-2/TRBV6-3 | CASSRDLALSYEQYF
TRBJ1-2 | TRBV14 | CASSQDRGLGYTF
TRBJ2-2 | TRBV3-1/TRBV3-2 | CASSPGLSSGELFF
TRBJ1-5 | TRBV29-1 | CSVGQGGDQPQHF
TRBJ2-5 | TRBV19 | CASSITTSGETQYF
TRBJ1-2 | TRBV19 | CASSIGYRSPYGYTF
TRBJ2-7 | TRBV19 | CASSLQTGRGYEQYF
TRBJ2-6 | TRBV27 | CASSPTGTRAGANVLTF
TRBJ2-7 | TRBV28 | CASSFSGAYIEQYF
TRBJ1-1 | TRBV18 | CASSPQGVGTEAFF
TRBJ2-3 | TRBV27 | CASSLFGSGADTQYF
TRBJ2-7 | TRBV19 | CASSPLTGAQKVQYF
TRBJ2-7 | TRBV5-1 | CASSPGQGDWKPWYEQYF
TRBJ1-2 | TRBV5-1 | CASSLDQTGYGYTF
TRBJ2-3 | TRBV28 | CASSLRVGTQYF
TRBJ1-4 | TRBV5-1 | CASSVSGGTNEKLFF
TRBJ2-7 | TRBV24-1 | CATSAGGLTYEQYF
TRBJ2-2 | TRBV7-9 | CASSFSVSGGNTGELFF
TRBJ1-5 | TRBV6-1 | CASSASGTGGLTAQHF
TRBJ1-2 | TRBV27 | CASSSQGSDGYTF
TRBJ2-7 | TRBV27 | CASRPRLEPLYEQYF
TRBJ2-7 | TRBV6-5 | CASSPGRGTGQYF
TRBJ2-2 | TRBV19 | CAAGSFAGELFF
TRBJ2-3 | TRBV24-1 | CATAGSSTDTQYF
TRBJ2-1 | TRBV6-5 | CASLAEEQFF
TRBJ2-7 | TRBV29-1 | CSVLKLIPGHVEYEQYF
TRBJ2-3 | TRBV9 | CASSAGSTSGRTDTQYF
TRBJ2-5 | TRBV7-2 | CASSLGLAGGQETQYF
TRBJ1-2 | TRBV19 | CASSIEGAGDGYTF
TRBJ2-1 | TRBV7-6 | CASSLGQGMYEQFF
TRBJ2-5 | TRBV10-3 | CAISPQGARETQYF
TRBJ1-2 | TRBV28 | CASSFNYGYTF
TRBJ2-7 | TRBV24-1 | CATSEAGTSYEQYF
TRBJ2-2 | TRBV24-1 | CAPLRQGSTGELFF
TRBJ2-1 | TRBV7-2 | CASSLADQRGRNEQFF
TRBJ2-7 | TRBV18 | CASSPSGTSGHYEQYF
TRBJ2-2 | TRBV28 | CASSRVSGRYTGELFF
TRBJ1-1 | TRBV7-9 | CASSSRELNTEAFF
TRBJ1-4 | TRBV29-1 | CSVGTGGYEKLFF
TRBJ2-1 | TRBV12-5 | CASGSGKASGMYNEQFF
TRBJ2-3 | TRBV19 | CASSLGSRWTDTQYF
TRBJ2-5 | TRBV21-1 | CASSITSWETQYF
TRBJ2-5 | TRBV2 | CASSLSGSTETQYF
TRBJ2-1 | TRBV19 | CASRTGIEQFF
TRBJ2-3 | TRBV27 | CASSQHRTGGRDTQYF